This record concerns one T cell receptor (beta chain) sequence. Its antigen remains unknown. The V gene's germline CDR1 is SGHVS and CDR2 FNYEAQ. CDR3 length: 15 residues. The junction had 7 bases not matched to a gene; V was cut back by 5 bases and J by 5 bases. This specimen belongs to a study of metastatic and nonmetastatic thyroid tumors. At the level of the study: Comparative analysis of repertoires was undertaken across blood and tumor or nodule tissue obtained from malignant and benign thyroid patients.

Each patient came to thyroid surgery without any prior treatment (of any kind). The authors' processing: Between-group CDR3 differences, defined by clinicopathological status, yielded a distant-metastasis classifier for papillary thyroid cancer. MiXCR reprocessed the PCR reads for TCRdb. What appears here as the V and J calls and clone size reflects TCRdb's work, not the paper's. The sample holds around 37,000 clones, approximately 24% seen once. Study-level points and caveats: Significantly higher TCR beta diversity was reportedly seen in malignant thyroid tumors than benign nodules, in blood and tumor.

This TCR came from a female donor with papillary thyroid cancer or a benign thyroid nodule (not recorded which). Some clones in this sample may be carry-over from other donors' samples. Input material: tumor tissue. This sequence joins TRBV7-6 and TRBJ2-7; 12 positions match TRBD1. CDR3 bases: TGTGCCAGCAGCGTACCGGGACAGGGGGCGGACGAGCAGTACTTC. Translated, it gives CASSVPGQGADEQYF.